The rows below give T cell receptor beta chains drawn from one sample of a study of shared clonotypes between healthy human individuals. TCRdb's table, derived via immunoSEQ multiplex PCR, lists solely in-frame clones and lacks some. The profile covers hundreds of thousands of clones, with 73% appearing a single time and more than 1.5% taken by the ten largest. The sequencing sample was made of memory CD4+ T cells sorted from blood. The receptors originated from a woman in her twenties or thirties in good health. CDR3s include the opening cysteine and the closing phenylalanine or tryptophan. Each record gives: J gene, V gene, CDR3 protein.

>TRBJ2-3|TRBV30
CAWSATSGNTDTQYF
>TRBJ1-5|TRBV21-1
CASSRDGEPQHF
>TRBJ2-7|TRBV5-1
CASSLELAGSEQYF
>TRBJ2-2|TRBV6-4
CASSQEGDTGELFF
>TRBJ2-7|TRBV30
CAWRGQEPSYEQYF
>TRBJ1-5|TRBV2
CASSLSRQAGNQPQHF
>TRBJ2-5|TRBV28
CASSQTYQETQYF
>TRBJ2-3|TRBV6-5
CASSYRQGSTDTQYF
>TRBJ2-3|TRBV29-1
CSVRKTDTQYF
>TRBJ2-6|TRBV6-1
CATFASGANVLTF
>TRBJ2-6|TRBV19
CASSPGPRAGANVLTF
>TRBJ2-3|TRBV7-8
CASSPRPGSSTDTQYF
>TRBJ1-5|TRBV6-5
CASSPGLLSNQPQHF
>TRBJ2-7|TRBV6-5
CASSGGQGREQYF
>TRBJ1-1|TRBV28
CASSFSSGNTEAFF
>TRBJ1-1|TRBV6-6
CASSSDGNTEAFF
>TRBJ2-7|TRBV5-1
CASSLTGNTYEQYF
>TRBJ2-7|TRBV27
CASRGQGEFYEQYF
>TRBJ2-6|TRBV4-1
CASSQEPTGTGYAGANVLTF
>TRBJ2-3|TRBV27
CARGDTQYF
>TRBJ1-5|TRBV2
CASSGGQRPQHF
>TRBJ2-2|TRBV18
CASSPKLAGGSGELFF
>TRBJ2-3|TRBV27
CASSLSRGYTDTQYF
>TRBJ2-3|TRBV2
CASRRLGATDTQYF
>TRBJ1-2|TRBV19
CASTLTREGRGGYTF
>TRBJ2-5|TRBV18
CASSPRNGGVGETQYF
>TRBJ2-5|TRBV25-1
CASSALDRGRETQYF
>TRBJ1-4|TRBV29-1
CSVRGGNEKLFF
>TRBJ2-5|TRBV28
CASSTVQETQYF
>TRBJ1-1|TRBV28
CASSRKHQGALIKAFF
>TRBJ2-1|TRBV7-8
CASSAFSGRPGNEQFF
>TRBJ1-4|TRBV28
CASSLYWAFGEKLFF
>TRBJ2-1|TRBV6-5
CASSPLAEVVNEQFF
>TRBJ2-3|TRBV11-2
CASSLTFGAVGGDTQYF
>TRBJ2-3|TRBV5-4
CASSLWSTNPTDTQYF
>TRBJ2-6|TRBV21-1
CAIPRGSGANVLTF
>TRBJ1-4|TRBV7-6
CASSKPSRDRDEKLFF
>TRBJ1-5|TRBV28
CASSFVRNQPQHF
>TRBJ1-3|TRBV25-1
CASSDHYEGLSGNTIYF
>TRBJ2-5|TRBV5-5
CASSPPGTAQETQYF
>TRBJ2-5|TRBV19
CASRGQGLNQETQYF
>TRBJ2-1|TRBV10-2
CASSESSPLAGYNEQFF
>TRBJ1-2|TRBV28
CASSLEPYGYTF
>TRBJ1-2|TRBV2
CASCRQGSNYGYTF
>TRBJ2-3|TRBV6-5
CASSYSSGADTQYF
>TRBJ1-2|TRBV9
CASSNRGGGYTF
>TRBJ2-1|TRBV6-5
CASIRPGGGNEQFF
>TRBJ2-1|TRBV7-9
CASSQAGTGADNEQFF
>TRBJ2-1|TRBV5-4
CASSPTSGSINEQFF
>TRBJ2-7|TRBV6-5
CASSYFSTRGHEQYF
>TRBJ2-7|TRBV7-9
CASSLGGQGSEQYF
>TRBJ2-3|TRBV5-1
CASSRLSGRSTDTQYF
>TRBJ1-1|TRBV5-1
CASSLGLRDWGTEAFF
>TRBJ2-7|TRBV11-2
CASSSVAGTLEQYF
>TRBJ2-5|TRBV19
CASSPGGGRKQETQYF
>TRBJ1-1|TRBV7-2
CASSIPPGQGSEAFF
>TRBJ2-3|TRBV4-2
CASSQAAVWSGLAGLGEYNTQYF
>TRBJ2-7|TRBV29-1
CSVRQGTAEQYF